The 30 T cell receptor beta chains below all came from one sample that was sequenced in a study of graft-versus-host responses after intestinal transplantation (dated by TCRdb to about 2021). Library preparation used the immunoSEQ multiplex PCR assay. TCRdb carries this immuneACCESS record with in-frame sequences only. Its versions omit some clonotypes, under half of them owing to an unresolved V gene in the studies checked, with the rest unexplained. This sample lists fewer than 90,000 clones; 85% to 95% were detected once. Approximately 0.2% of the sample is in the top ten clones. These receptors lack a known antigen. This sample's time point label indicates: cells obtained before transplantation from donor or recipient. Source: unstimulated CD4+ T cells sorted from spleen or lymph node cells, taken before transplant. The receptors originated from a human donor who was the organ donor for an intestinal transplant.

The rearrangement links TRBV7-3 to TRBJ1-1; D call uncertain. The CDR3 length is 13 residues. Deletions cut 1 base from V and 9 bases from J, with 12 bases between. Germline V gene lookup returns CDR1 SGHTA and CDR2 FQGTGA. The CDR3 DNA sequence: TGTGCCAGCAGCTTAAGCAGAGCCTCCAAAGCTTTCTTT. It codes for CASSLSRASKAFF.

A few counts support this clone. This rearrangement joins TRBV27 to TRBJ2-6; D not certain. The CDR3 consists of 13 residues. The germline V gene encodes CDR1 MNHEY and CDR2 SMNVEV (reference sequence). V gave up 3 bases and J gave up 0 bases, with 0 bases separating them. CDR3 coding DNA: TGTGCCAGCAGTTTCTCTGGGGCCAACGTCCTGACTTTC. Translated: CASSFSGANVLTF.

The chain employs TRBV4-1 and TRBJ1-5, with D perhaps matching TRBD1 (5 bases). The CDR3 is 17 residues long. Germline CDR1 and CDR2: MGHRA and YSYEKL. Between the trimmed V and J ends, which lost 5 bases and 1 base, there was a span of 18 bases. The CDR3 loop reads CASSARGGDSSNQPQHF. As DNA, the CDR3 is TGCGCCAGCAGCGCTCGGGGGGGGGACTCGAGCAATCAGCCCCAGCATTTT.

The J gene is TRBJ2-7, the V gene TRBV5-1; 11 nucleotides agree with TRBD2. Trimming at V came to 4 bases and at J to 0 bases, leaving 6 bases not matched to a gene. The CDR3 totals 16 residues. CDR1 is SGHRS and CDR2 is YFSETQ in the germline V gene. As DNA, the CDR3 is TGCGCCAGCAGCGGCGGACTAGCGGGCCTCTCCTACGAGCAGTACTTC. Protein sequence: CASSGGLAGLSYEQYF.

J is TRBJ1-3 and V is TRBV30; 7 bases match TRBD1. With V trimmed by 1 base and J by 3 bases, 6 bases remained unmatched. The CDR3 is made up of 15 amino acids. Germline V gene sequence: CDR1 GTSNPN, CDR2 SVGIG (reference sequence). CDR3 region: CAWSGAGGFGNTIYF. As DNA, the CDR3 is TGTGCCTGGAGTGGGGCAGGGGGGTTTGGAAACACCATATATTTT.

The chain links TRBV28 to TRBJ1-5; possible D gene TRBD1, 6 bases. The CDR3 loop spans 13 amino acids. Trimming took off 6 bases at V and 10 bases at J, with 16 bases between the two ends. From germline, CDR1 is MDHEN and CDR2 SYDVKM. The DNA of the CDR3 is TGTGCCAGCAGGAATACGGACAGTCAACCCCAGCATTTT. This sequence encodes CASRNTDSQPQHF.

J is TRBJ2-7 and V is TRBV10-3; D unclear. The CDR3 loop spans 14 amino acids. CDR1 ENHRY and CDR2 SYGVKD come from the germline V gene. V was trimmed by 7 bases and J by 2 bases, leaving 15 bases between them. The CDR3 bases are TGTGCCATCACGTCCGTGGAAGTCCCCTACGAGCAGTACTTC. Protein sequence: CAITSVEVPYEQYF.

The chain recombines TRBV19 with TRBJ1-5; D unclear. CDR1 is LNHDA, CDR2 SQIVND, per germline (reference sequence). The CDR3 length is 14 residues. Deletions cut 2 bases from V and 0 bases from J, with 5 bases between. Written as DNA, the CDR3 is TGTGCCAGTAGTATACAGGATAGCAATCAGCCCCAGCATTTT. Its protein product is CASSIQDSNQPQHF.

A single count supports this clone. J is TRBJ1-1 and V is TRBV18; perhaps TRBD1 as D (5 bases). Germline values: CDR1 KGHSH, CDR2 LQKENI. V lost 4 bases and J lost 6, with 15 bases in between. The length of the CDR3 is 14 residues. Written as DNA, the CDR3 is TGTGCCAGCTCACTAGGGGTACCGCTGGCTGAAGCTTTCTTT. Amino acid sequence: CASSLGVPLAEAFF.

The rearrangement links TRBV19 to TRBJ2-2; TRBD1 agrees at 10 bases. Trimming removed 8 bases from V and 3 bases from J; junction bases left unmatched: 6. Looked up from germline, CDR1 is LNHDA and CDR2 is SQIVND (reference sequence). The CDR3 covers 15 residues. The CDR3 sequence is CASRRTGGDTGELFF. The CDR3 DNA sequence: TGTGCCAGTCGACGGACAGGGGGGGACACCGGGGAGCTGTTTTTT.

The chain is built from TRBV28 and TRBJ1-1; D gene uncertain. Trimming stripped 2 bases from V and 0 bases from J, with 10 bases between. Germline lookup yields CDR1 MDHEN and CDR2 SYDVKM. This CDR3 has 15 residues. The DNA of the CDR3 is TGTGCCAGCAGTTTAGCGTCCACCGTGAACACTGAAGCTTTCTTT. Translation gives CASSLASTVNTEAFF.

V is TRBV9 and J is TRBJ1-6; D is perhaps TRBD1 (5 bases). The CDR3 length is 16 residues. Germline-derived CDR1 and CDR2 are SGDLS and YYNGEE. The V gene lost 0 bases and the J gene lost 10 bases, with 17 bases spanning the gap. CDR3 protein: CASSVEPLWGTSPLHF. The CDR3 DNA sequence: TGTGCCAGCAGCGTAGAGCCCCTCTGGGGCACCTCACCCCTCCACTTT.

The table lists this clone with a count of one. This CDR3 reads CASSLWTSGGAFSYNEQFF. The DNA for the CDR3 is TGCGCCAGCAGCTTGTGGACTAGCGGGGGGGCCTTTTCCTACAATGAGCAGTTCTTC. This chain connects TRBV5-1 to TRBJ2-1, with 15 positions matching TRBD2. Trimming removed 1 base from V and 1 base from J; junction bases left unmatched: 6. The CDR3 is made up of 19 amino acids. From germline, CDR1 is SGHRS and CDR2 YFSETQ.

The V call is TRBV15, the J call TRBJ2-3; no reliable D call. V dropped 3 bases and J dropped 4 bases, with 11 bases sitting between them. In germline, CDR1 is LNHNV, CDR2 YYDKDF (reference sequence). The CDR3 spans 14 residues. CDR3 sequence: CATSRRLSSDTQYF. The CDR3 DNA is TGTGCCACCAGCAGGCGGCTCTCGTCAGATACGCAGTATTTT.

The chain combines TRBV21-1 with TRBJ2-3; the table's D call, TRBD1, has no DNA check behind it. TRBV21-1 is noted as a pseudogene. This CDR3 region has 16 residues. The chain's CDR3 is CASSTRGFRGADTQYF. Here the CDR3 DNA reads TGTGCCAGCAGCACTCGAGGGTTCAGGGGCGCAGATACGCAGTATTTT.

The J gene is TRBJ2-1, the V gene TRBV29-1; possible D gene TRBD2, 5 bases. The length of the CDR3 is 15 residues. Germline V CDR1 and CDR2: SQVTM, ANQGSEA. V was pared by 5 bases and J by 1 base, with 15 bases between. CDR3 bases: TGCAGCGTTCCCGGACCGTCGGGATCCTACAATGAGCAGTTCTTC. Its translation is CSVPGPSGSYNEQFF.

Comments on this clone: The junction shows a germline mismatch at one end, possibly a read error. The chain uses TRBV10-3 and TRBJ1-1, with no clear D. The CDR3 has 14 amino acids. The germline V gene has CDR1 ENHRY and CDR2 SYGVKD. The CDR3 reads CASSQLLSNTEAFF. The DNA for the CDR3 is TGTGCCAGCAGTCAACTACTGTCGAACACTGAAGCTTTCTTT.

J is TRBJ1-1 and V is TRBV7-2, with D unresolved. The V end lost 2 bases, the J end lost 3 bases, and 10 bases lay between the germline ends. Per germline, CDR1 SGHTA and CDR2 FQGNSA. This CDR3 has 14 residues. Here the CDR3 reads CASSLPPLDTEAFF. The CDR3 region has the DNA TGTGCCAGCAGCTTACCCCCCCTCGACACTGAAGCTTTCTTT.

This chain connects TRBV7-2 to TRBJ1-2; a possible D gene is TRBD1 (5 bases). CDR1 SGHTA and CDR2 FQGNSA come from the germline V gene. The CDR3 is 14 residues long. V was pared by 4 bases and J by 8 bases, with 17 bases between. CDR3: CASSSGGGFNGYTF. CDR3 DNA sequence: TGTGCCAGCAGCTCCGGGGGAGGGTTCAACGGCTACACCTTC. Complete variable domain (other parts from reference TRBV7-2 and TRBJ1-2): GAGVSQSPSNKVTEKGKDVELRCDPISGHTALYWYRQSLGQGLEFLIYFQGNSAPDKSGLPSDRFSAERTGGSVSTLTIQRTQQEDSAVYLCASSSGGGFNGYTFGSGTRLTVV.

The J gene is TRBJ2-5, the V gene TRBV12-5; 11 positions match TRBD1. The J segment lost 4 bases and the V segment lost 1 base, leaving 8 bases of the junction unmatched. The germline V gene has CDR1 LGHNT and CDR2 FRNRAP. The CDR3 has 17 amino acids. In DNA, the CDR3 is TGTGCTAGTGGTTTGGGGGACAGGGGGAACAATGGAGAGACCCAGTACTTC. Translating it yields CASGLGDRGNNGETQYF. The whole variable domain, remainder taken from reference TRBV12-5 and TRBJ2-5, is DARVTQTPRHKVTEMGQEVTMRCQPILGHNTVFWYRQTMMQGLELLAYFRNRAPLDDSGMPKDRFSAEMPDATLATLKIQPSEPRDSAVYFCASGLGDRGNNGETQYFGPGTRLLVL.

In regard to this clone: Other DNA variants within this sample encode the same CDR3. V and J are TRBV19 and TRBJ1-1; D is ambiguous. The CDR3 contains 14 residues. The germline V gene encodes CDR1 LNHDA and CDR2 SQIVND (reference sequence). Between the trimmed V and J ends, which lost 6 bases and 0 bases, there was a span of 11 bases. CDR3 coding DNA: TGTGCCAGTAGCACAAGGTTCATGAACACTGAAGCTTTCTTT. Translation gives CASSTRFMNTEAFF.

This rearrangement joins TRBV21-1 to TRBJ1-1; the listed D gene, TRBD1, was not tested against the DNA. TRBV21-1 is labeled a pseudogene. The CDR3 covers 13 residues. The CDR3 sequence: CASSRQGNTEAFF. In nucleotides, the CDR3 is TGTGCCAGCAGCAGACAGGGGAACACTGAAGCTTTCTTT.

The chain combines TRBV10-3 with TRBJ1-2; no firm D call. Germline values: CDR1 ENHRY, CDR2 SYGVKD. This CDR3 region has 14 residues. Trimming took 0 bases from V and 4 from J, leaving 9 bases between them. The CDR3 region has the DNA TGTGCCATCAGTGAGTCGGTACAGCGCTATGGCTACACCTTC. Amino acids: CAISESVQRYGYTF.

The rearrangement uses TRBV23-1 and TRBJ1-5; D not resolved. TRBV23-1 counts as an open reading frame of uncertain function. V lost 9 bases and J lost 2, with 11 bases in between. CDR3 length: 13 residues. CDR3 sequence: CARQGWGNQPQHF. The CDR3 bases are TGCGCCAGGCAAGGGTGGGGCAATCAGCCCCAGCATTTT.

The V call is TRBV9, the J call TRBJ1-1; TRBD1 is a possible D gene (5 bases). Germline V gene data show CDR1 as SGDLS and CDR2 as YYNGEE. This CDR3 spans 15 amino acids. V was shortened by 3 bases and J by 6 bases, with 18 bases between the two germline ends. This CDR3 reads CASSATQVPLAEAFF. CDR3 sequence (DNA): TGTGCCAGCAGCGCAACACAGGTTCCCCTCGCTGAAGCTTTCTTT.

V and J are TRBV6-1 and TRBJ1-5, with D unresolved. The V end was cut by 1 base, the J end by 0 bases, with 19 bases between. Germline-derived CDR1 and CDR2 are MNHNS and SASEGT. The CDR3 totals 19 residues. The CDR3 DNA reads as TGTGCCAGCAGTGAAGAGCTCGGACGGAGCTCCTATAGCAATCAGCCCCAGCATTTT. Protein: CASSEELGRSSYSNQPQHF.

This chain uses TRBV6-6 with TRBJ1-2; no clear D gene. V lost 2 bases and J 4 bases, leaving 14 bases between the germline ends. The CDR3 totals 15 residues. Germline lookup yields CDR1 MNHNY and CDR2 SVGAGI (reference sequence). The CDR3 nucleotides read TGTGCCAGCAGTTACGGAGGACCGGCCCCCTATGGCTACACCTTC. Protein: CASSYGGPAPYGYTF.

To note about this clone: At the DNA level, this CDR3 is encoded by other sequences in the same sample as well. V usage is TRBV9 and J usage is TRBJ1-3; tentative D call: TRBD1 (5 bases). CDR1 is SGDLS, CDR2 YYNGEE, per germline. The V gene lost 4 bases and the J gene lost 4 bases, with 18 bases spanning the gap. The CDR3 spans 16 residues. The CDR3 sequence: CASSPGGILLGNTIYF. For the CDR3, the DNA is TGTGCCAGCAGCCCCGGGGGGATTTTGCTCGGAAACACCATATATTTT.

This sequence joins TRBV6-1 and TRBJ1-6; TRBD1 might be the D (5 bases). The CDR3 runs 17 residues. V shed 5 bases and J shed 0 bases, with 14 bases lying between them. Germline V gene lookup returns CDR1 MNHNS and CDR2 SASEGT. The chain's CDR3 is CASSKGTVSSYNSPLHF. The CDR3 nucleotides are TGTGCCAGCAGTAAAGGGACGGTGAGCTCCTATAATTCACCCCTCCACTTT.

V gene TRBV6-5 combines with J gene TRBJ1-1; 7 bases are a match to TRBD1. Trimming cost V 5 bases and J 2 bases; bases outside gene matches: 8. Germline CDR1 reads MNHEY; CDR2 reads SVGAGI. The CDR3 has 15 amino acids. CDR3 sequence reads: CASSQRGQYNTEAFF. CDR3 nucleotides: TGTGCCAGCAGTCAAAGGGGACAGTACAACACTGAAGCTTTCTTT.